This T cell receptor (beta chain) was identified in a study of spatial heterogeneity in lung cancer. This clonotype is classed as medium-sized (0.01 to 0.1%). Its matching antigen is unknown. Each CDR3 protein is one row after TCRdb ran MiXCR on the 5' RACE reads. Of several thousand distinct CDR3 sequences in the sample, 8.2% are singletons; the top ten hold roughly 4.4%. Time point in this sample: sample taken at primary tumor resection. Unsorted whole RNA from tumor, nontumor lung or frozen PBMC underwent sequencing. The CDR3 is made up of 12 amino acids. V was shortened by 6 bases and J by 6 bases, with 12 bases between the two germline ends. Germline values: CDR1 DFQATT, CDR2 SNEGSKA (reference sequence). Study-level findings and limits: Within tumors, counts of expanded alpha and beta TCRs tracked tumor mutation counts. Of tumor T cells, an estimated coverage of around 6.8% was reached for alpha chains and 13% for beta chains. Ubiquitous and regional expanded TCR counts correlated with ubiquitous and regional nonsynonymous mutations, respectively.

The sample in question was lung tumor tissue, obtained at surgery. The V call is TRBV20-1, the J call TRBJ2-1; either TRBD1 or TRBD2 may fit D (5 bases each). The TCR sequence derives from a male donor with early-stage non-small cell lung cancer. DNA of the CDR3: TGCAGTGCCACGGGACGGTTCAATGAGCAGTTCTTC. This translates into CSATGRFNEQFF.